The clone carrying this TCR beta chain was recorded once. This entry is derived from a study of blood T cell repertoires in COVID-19. Turning to the study itself: Samples representing acute and convalescent COVID-19 were sourced from the United States, Italy and Spain. PBMCs, B-cell-depleted T cells, or T cells provided the cDNA or gDNA that made up the material.

Original data processing: How many nucleated cells were present was estimated from reference gene primer amplification. Libraries were prepared by immunoSEQ multiplex PCR; TCRdb keeps only in-frame clonotypes and omits some of them. D and trimming were read from the DNA, whereas the V and J calls and clone size are those reported in that table. Counted here are 380,000 or so clones, about 89% occurring once; the ten biggest clones make up about 1.2%. This clonotype originated in a man aged 35 to 55 with acute or convalescent COVID-19. Sequencing was performed on peripheral blood.

For the CDR3, the DNA is TGCGCCAGCAGCACCCACAGGGGGCGGGTTGGCTACACCTTC. Translation: CASSTHRGRVGYTF. The rearrangement joins TRBV4-1 to TRBJ1-2; the match to TRBD1 covers 9 bases. The ends lost 5 bases at V and 7 bases at J; junction bases unmatched: 8. CDR1 and CDR2 from the germline V gene are MGHRA and YSYEKL. The CDR3 runs 14 residues.